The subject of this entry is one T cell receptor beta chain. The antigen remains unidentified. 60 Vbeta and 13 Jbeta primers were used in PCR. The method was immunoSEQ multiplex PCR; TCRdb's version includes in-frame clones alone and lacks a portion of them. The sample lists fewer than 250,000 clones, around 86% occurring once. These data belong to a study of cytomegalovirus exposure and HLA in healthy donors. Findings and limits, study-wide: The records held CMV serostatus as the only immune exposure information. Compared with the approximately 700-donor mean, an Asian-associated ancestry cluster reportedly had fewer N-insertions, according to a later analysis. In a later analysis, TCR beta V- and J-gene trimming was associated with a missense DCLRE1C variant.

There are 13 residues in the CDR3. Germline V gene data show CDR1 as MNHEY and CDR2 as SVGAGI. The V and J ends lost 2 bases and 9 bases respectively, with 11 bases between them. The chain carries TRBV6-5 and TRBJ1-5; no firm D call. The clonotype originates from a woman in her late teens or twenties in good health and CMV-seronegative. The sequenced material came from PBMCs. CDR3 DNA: TGTGCCAGCAGTTACGACTCCGGTCGGCCCCAGCATTTT. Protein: CASSYDSGRPQHF.